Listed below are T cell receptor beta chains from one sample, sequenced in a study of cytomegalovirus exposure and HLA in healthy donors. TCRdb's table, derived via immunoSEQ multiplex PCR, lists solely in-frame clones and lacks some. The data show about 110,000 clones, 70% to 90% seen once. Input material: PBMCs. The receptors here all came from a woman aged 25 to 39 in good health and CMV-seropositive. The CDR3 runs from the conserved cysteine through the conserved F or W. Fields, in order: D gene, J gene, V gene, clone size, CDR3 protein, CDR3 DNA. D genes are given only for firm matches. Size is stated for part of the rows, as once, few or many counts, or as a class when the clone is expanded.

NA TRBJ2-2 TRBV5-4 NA CASSTGNTGELFF TGTGCCAGCTCGACAGGGAACACCGGGGAGCTGTTTTTT
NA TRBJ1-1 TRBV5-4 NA CASSQLGLNTEAFF TGTGCCAGCAGTCAGCTCGGGTTGAACACTGAAGCTTTCTTT
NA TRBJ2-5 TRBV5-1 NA CASSLYGVQETQYF TGCGCCAGCAGCTTGTACGGGGTTCAAGAGACCCAGTACTTC
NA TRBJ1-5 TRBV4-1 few CASSQVAGLGQPQHF TGCGCCAGCAGCCAAGTAGCAGGGCTGGGTCAGCCCCAGCATTTT
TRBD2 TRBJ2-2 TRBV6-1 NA CASSEAGRGATGELFF TGTGCCAGCAGTGAAGCTGGGCGGGGGGCCACCGGGGAGCTGTTTTTT
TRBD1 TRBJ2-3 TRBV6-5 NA CASSYGTGVATDTQYF TGTGCCAGCAGTTACGGGACAGGGGTTGCGACAGATACGCAGTATTTT
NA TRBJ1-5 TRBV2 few CASSEHSNQPQHF TGTGCCAGCAGTGAACATAGCAATCAGCCCCAGCATTTT
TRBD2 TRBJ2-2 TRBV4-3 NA CASSQGSGDNTGELFF TGCGCCAGCAGCCAAGGGAGCGGGGACAACACCGGGGAGCTGTTTTTT
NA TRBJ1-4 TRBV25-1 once CASSPSSGATNEKLFF TGTGCCAGCAGTCCATCTTCCGGAGCAACTAATGAAAAACTGTTTTTT
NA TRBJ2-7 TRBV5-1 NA CASSLTSRDYEQYF TGCGCCAGCAGCTTGACGTCCCGGGACTACGAGCAGTACTTC
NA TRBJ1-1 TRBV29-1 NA CSVAPGPGAEAFF TGCAGCGTCGCGCCGGGACCGGGGGCTGAAGCTTTCTTT